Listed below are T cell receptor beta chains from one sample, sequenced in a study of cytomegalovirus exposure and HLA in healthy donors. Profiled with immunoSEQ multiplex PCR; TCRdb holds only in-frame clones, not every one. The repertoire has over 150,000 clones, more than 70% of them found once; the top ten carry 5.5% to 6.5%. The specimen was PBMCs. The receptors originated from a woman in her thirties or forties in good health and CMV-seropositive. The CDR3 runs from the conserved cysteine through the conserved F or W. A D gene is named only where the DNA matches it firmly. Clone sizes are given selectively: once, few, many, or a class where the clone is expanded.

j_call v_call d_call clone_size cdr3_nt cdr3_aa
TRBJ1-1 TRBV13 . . TGTGCCAGCAGCCTACAGGGTTACACTGAAGCTTTCTTT CASSLQGYTEAFF
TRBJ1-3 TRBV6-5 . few TGTGCCAGCAGCTCTTTCACAGCTGGAAACACCATATATTTT CASSSFTAGNTIYF
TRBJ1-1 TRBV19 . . TGTGCCAGTAGTATAGGGGGGCCGAACACTGAAGCTTTCTTT CASSIGGPNTEAFF
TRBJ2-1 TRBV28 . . TGTGCCATCTTAGGGGGTTCCTACAATGAGCAGTTCTTC CAILGGSYNEQFF
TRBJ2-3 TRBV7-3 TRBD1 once TGTGCCAGCAGCTTCACAGGGGGCACAGATACGCAGTATTTT CASSFTGGTDTQYF
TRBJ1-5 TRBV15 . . TGTGCCACCAGCACGCTCCGGGACAATCAGCCCCAGCATTTT CATSTLRDNQPQHF
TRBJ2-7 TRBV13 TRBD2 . TGTGCCAGCAGCTTTAGCGGGATCCTACCGGAGCAGTACTTC CASSFSGILPEQYF
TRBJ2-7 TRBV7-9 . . TGTGCCAGCAGCCTGACACAGGGAGGGTACGAGCAGTACTTC CASSLTQGGYEQYF
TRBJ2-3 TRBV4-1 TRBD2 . TGCGCCAGCAGCCAAGGCCCCCTAGCGGCAGATACGCAGTATTTT CASSQGPLAADTQYF
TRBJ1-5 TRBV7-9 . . TGTGCCAGCAGCTACGACAGCCCCAATCAGCCCCAGCATTTT CASSYDSPNQPQHF
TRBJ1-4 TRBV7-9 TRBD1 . TGTGCCAGCAGCTTGAGCCGGGACAGGGGTGAAAAACTGTTTTTT CASSLSRDRGEKLFF
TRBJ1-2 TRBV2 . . TGTGCCAGCAGGGAACAGGCACCTTCTAACTATGGCTACACCTTC CASREQAPSNYGYTF
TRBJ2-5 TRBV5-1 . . TGCGCCAGCAGCCTCGGACAGCTACAAGAGACCCAGTACTTC CASSLGQLQETQYF
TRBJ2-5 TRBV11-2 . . TGTGCCAGCAGCTTTCCAACTTCCTGGGCAGGCCAAGAGACCCAGTACTTC CASSFPTSWAGQETQYF
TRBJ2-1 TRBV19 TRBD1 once TGTGCCAGTAGCCAAGCGGGACAGGGGAATCCGTGGAATGAGCAGTTCTTC CASSQAGQGNPWNEQFF
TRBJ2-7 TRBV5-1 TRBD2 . TGCGCCAGCAGCTATATAGCGGGAGGCCCCTACGAGCAGTACTTC CASSYIAGGPYEQYF
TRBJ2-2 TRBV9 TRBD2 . TGTGCCAGCAGCCCCCGGGACTATAACACCGGGGAGCTGTTTTTT CASSPRDYNTGELFF
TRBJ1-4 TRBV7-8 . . TGTGCCAGCCATACTGGTAGTGAAAAACTGTTTTTT CASHTGSEKLFF
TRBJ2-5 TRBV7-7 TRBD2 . TGTGCTAGCAGCTTGGGGGGGGGACTGCAAGAGACCCAGTACTTC CASSLGGGLQETQYF
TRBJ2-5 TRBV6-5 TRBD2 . TGTGCCAGCAGTTACTCGTGGACTAGCGGACAAGAGACCCAGTACTTC CASSYSWTSGQETQYF
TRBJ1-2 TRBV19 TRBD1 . TGTGCCAGTAGTATAAGGGGGCAGGGTGATGGCTACACCTTC CASSIRGQGDGYTF
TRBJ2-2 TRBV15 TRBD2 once TGTGCCACCAGCAGAGAGGGACTAGCGGGTTGGGGGGAGCTGTTTTTT CATSREGLAGWGELFF
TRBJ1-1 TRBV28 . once TGTGCCAGCGGACTCCCCGTGAACACTGAAGCTTTCTTT CASGLPVNTEAFF
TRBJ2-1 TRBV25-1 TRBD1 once TGTGCCAGCAGTGAACAGGATGTAGGGACAGGGGAGCAGTTCTTC CASSEQDVGTGEQFF
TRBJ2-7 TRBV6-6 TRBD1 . TGTGCCAGCAGTAAGACAGGGGGCGAATACGAGCAGTACTTC CASSKTGGEYEQYF
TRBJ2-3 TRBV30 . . TGTGCCTGGAATTTAGGGGGGGGCACAGATACGCAGTATTTT CAWNLGGGTDTQYF
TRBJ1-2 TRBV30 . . TGTGCCTGGAGTGCTATCAGGGGAATCTATGGCTACACCTTC CAWSAIRGIYGYTF
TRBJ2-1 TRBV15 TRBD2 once TGTGCCACCAGCAGAGAAACTAGCGGGAGGTCGAATGAGCAGTTCTTC CATSRETSGRSNEQFF
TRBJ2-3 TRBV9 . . TGTGCCAGCAGCTATTCCGTGGGGGGAGGATCCTCAGATACGCAGTATTTT CASSYSVGGGSSDTQYF
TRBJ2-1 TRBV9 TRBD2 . TGTGCCAGCAGCCCAGGACTAGCGGGAAATTACTACAATGAGCAGTTCTTC CASSPGLAGNYYNEQFF
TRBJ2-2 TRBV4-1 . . TGCGCCAGCAGCCAAGGGCCCTTAGCGGCCGGGGAGCTGTTTTTT CASSQGPLAAGELFF